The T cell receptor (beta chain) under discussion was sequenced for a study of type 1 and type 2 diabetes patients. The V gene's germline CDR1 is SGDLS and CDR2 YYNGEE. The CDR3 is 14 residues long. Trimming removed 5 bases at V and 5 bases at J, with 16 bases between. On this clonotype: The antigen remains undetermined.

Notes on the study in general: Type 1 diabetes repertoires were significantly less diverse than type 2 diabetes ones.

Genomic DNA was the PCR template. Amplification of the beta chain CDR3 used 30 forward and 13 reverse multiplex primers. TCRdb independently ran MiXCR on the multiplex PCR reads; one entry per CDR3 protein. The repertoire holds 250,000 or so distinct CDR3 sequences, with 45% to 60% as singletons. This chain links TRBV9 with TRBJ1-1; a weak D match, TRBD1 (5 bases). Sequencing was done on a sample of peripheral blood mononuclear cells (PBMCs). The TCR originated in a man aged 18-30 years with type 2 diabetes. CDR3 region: CASSVEGGETEAFF. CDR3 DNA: TGTGCCAGCAGTGTCGAAGGAGGGGAGACTGAAGCTTTCTTT.